This T cell receptor (beta chain) was identified in a study of blood T cell repertoires in COVID-19. At the level of the study: Acute-phase and convalescent COVID-19 samples originated in the United States, Italy and Spain. Sources were T cells, B-cell-depleted T cells, or PBMCs; the material itself was cDNA or gDNA.

CDR1 is SGDLS, CDR2 YYNGEE, per germline. V shed 0 bases and J shed 1 base, with 12 bases lying between them. This CDR3 is built from 16 residues. The repertoire was sequenced with immunoSEQ multiplex PCR; TCRdb's copy has only in-frame clones and lacks some. The sample lists some 100,000 clones, 70% to 90% occurring once. This TCR derives from a woman aged 55-69 years with acute or convalescent COVID-19. Material: peripheral blood. The rearrangement joins TRBV9 to TRBJ2-3, with D perhaps matching TRBD1 (6 bases). Here the CDR3 reads CASSVGWGRGTDTQYF. The CDR3 nucleotides read TGTGCCAGCAGCGTAGGTTGGGGGCGAGGCACAGATACGCAGTATTTT.